Listed below are T cell receptor beta chains from one sample, sequenced in a study of shared clonotypes between healthy human individuals. The assay was immunoSEQ multiplex PCR, and TCRdb's table has in-frame clones only and misses some. The sample includes roughly 1,000,000 clones, about 84% of them seen just once. Material: memory CD4+ T cells from PBMCs. Source of these receptors: a man younger than 30 in good health. Some clones in this sample may be carry-over from other donors' samples. Each CDR3 is given with its conserved first and last residue. D genes are given only for firm matches. Where a row states a size, it is once, few, many or the class of an expanded clone; other rows omit it.

TRBV6-6	16	few	TRBD2	TRBJ2-1	CASRSLTSGSYNEQFF	TGTGCCAGCAGATCTCTTACTAGCGGGAGTTACAATGAGCAGTTCTTC
TRBV30	10	.	.	TRBJ1-2	CAWGGGGYTF	TGTGCCTGGGGTGGTGGTGGCTACACCTTC
TRBV15	15	.	TRBD1	TRBJ2-2	CATSKTGVRTGELFF	TGTGCCACCAGCAAAACAGGGGTCCGCACCGGGGAGCTGTTTTTT
TRBV29-1	12	.	.	TRBJ1-2	CSVGGGNYGYTF	TGCAGCGTTGGAGGGGGGAACTATGGCTACACCTTC
TRBV14	12	.	.	TRBJ2-5	CASSHVSETQYF	TGTGCCAGCAGCCATGTCAGCGAGACCCAGTACTTC
TRBV6-4	15	.	TRBD2	TRBJ2-2	CASSDLGGSHGELFF	TGTGCCAGCAGTGACCTGGGAGGGTCCCACGGGGAGCTGTTTTTT
TRBV10-1	14	once	.	TRBJ2-4	CASSDQAQGYIQYF	TGCGCCAGCAGTGACCAGGCCCAGGGGTACATTCAGTACTTC
TRBV19	15	.	.	TRBJ2-1	CASSPLDWPNNEQFF	TGTGCCAGTAGTCCACTAGACTGGCCCAACAATGAGCAGTTCTTC
TRBV6-5	13	.	TRBD1	TRBJ1-1	CASSRTGGAEAFF	TGTGCCAGCAGCCGAACAGGGGGTGCTGAAGCTTTCTTT
TRBV2	12	.	.	TRBJ2-1	CASRGDMGDQFF	TGTGCCAGCAGGGGGGACATGGGTGATCAGTTCTTC
TRBV4-2	18	.	.	TRBJ2-6	CASSQEPPSLSGANVLTF	TGTGCCAGCAGCCAAGAACCTCCCTCCCTCTCTGGGGCCAACGTCCTGACTTTC
TRBV2	14	.	TRBD1	TRBJ2-7	CASSEEGARNEQYF	TGTGCCAGCAGTGAAGAGGGGGCGCGAAACGAGCAGTACTTC
TRBV5-1	14	.	TRBD1	TRBJ2-5	CASQQGGAEETQYF	TGCGCCAGCCAACAGGGGGGAGCGGAGGAGACCCAGTACTTC
TRBV6-6	16	few	.	TRBJ1-1	CASSYHLRQDNTEAFF	TGTGCCAGCAGTTACCATTTAAGACAGGACAACACTGAAGCTTTCTTT
TRBV14	14	.	.	TRBJ2-1	CASSPRYSYNEQFF	TGTGCCAGCAGCCCGCGGTATAGCTACAATGAGCAGTTCTTC
TRBV6-6	11	few	.	TRBJ1-1	CASSYSGRAFF	TGTGCCAGCAGTTACTCGGGGAGAGCTTTCTTT
TRBV6-6	11	.	.	TRBJ2-5	CASGVAETQYF	TGTGCCAGCGGGGTGGCAGAGACCCAGTACTTC
TRBV10-2	14	.	TRBD1	TRBJ2-1	CASRTGGTLNEQFF	TGCGCCAGTCGGACAGGGGGCACGTTAAATGAGCAGTTCTTC
TRBV11-3	15	.	.	TRBJ2-2	CASSFWAGDTGELFF	TGTGCCAGCAGCTTTTGGGCAGGGGACACCGGGGAGCTGTTTTTT
TRBV30	14	.	.	TRBJ1-1	CAWSPIRGTAEAFF	TGTGCCTGGAGCCCCATAAGGGGCACAGCTGAAGCTTTCTTT
TRBV2	15	.	.	TRBJ2-5	CASSEARGARETQYF	TGTGCCAGCAGTGAAGCGAGGGGGGCCCGGGAGACCCAGTACTTC
TRBV18	14	.	.	TRBJ1-4	CASSPLGEGEKLFF	TGTGCCAGCTCACCATTAGGGGAGGGTGAAAAACTGTTTTTT
TRBV4-1	15	.	TRBD1	TRBJ2-3	CASSQEYRGYDTQYF	TGCGCCAGCAGCCAAGAGTACAGGGGGTACGATACGCAGTATTTT
TRBV5-1	14	.	TRBD2	TRBJ2-7	CASSLFSGAPEQYF	TGCGCCAGCAGCTTGTTTAGCGGGGCCCCCGAGCAGTACTTC
TRBV6-5	13	.	TRBD2	TRBJ2-1	CAAGTSGYNEQFF	TGTGCCGCCGGGACTAGCGGTTACAATGAGCAGTTCTTC
TRBV19	16	.	.	TRBJ2-1	CASSITAESSYNEQFF	TGTGCCAGTAGTATAACAGCGGAGAGCTCCTACAATGAGCAGTTCTTC
TRBV9	17	.	TRBD2	TRBJ2-7	CASSGRGAGVMSYEQYF	TGTGCCAGCAGCGGGCGAGGAGCGGGAGTGATGTCCTACGAGCAGTACTTC
TRBV28	16	.	TRBD2	TRBJ2-7	CASSSWGTSGTYEQYF	TGTGCCAGCAGTTCTTGGGGGACTAGCGGTACCTACGAGCAGTACTTC